The 2 T cell receptor beta chains presented below share a single source sample, sequenced in a study of human T cells and chemical hapten exposure. TCRdb recomputed calls from the RACE reads with MiXCR, one row per CDR3 protein. The data show 250,000 or so distinct CDR3 sequences, around 9.3% seen once. Stated time point: pre-sensitization, week 0. As for treatment: therapeutic diphenylcyclopropenone sensitization with weekly scalp DPC. The input for sequencing was whole blood, taken in connection with sensitization to the hapten diphenylcyclopropenone (DPC). Source of these receptors: a woman between 40 and 55 years old with alopecia areata. Some clones in this sample may be carry-over from other donors' samples.

The chain links TRBV7-2 to TRBJ2-3, with 9 bases lining up with TRBD2. There are 16 residues in the CDR3. V lost 5 bases, J lost 2 bases, and 8 bases stayed unmatched. Germline lookup yields CDR1 SGHTA and CDR2 FQGNSA. The CDR3 region is CASSRIAGEVTDTQYF. DNA for the CDR3: TGTGCCAGCAGCCGTATAGCGGGAGAGGTCACAGATACGCAGTATTTT.

This clonotype has at least ten counts. The chain joins TRBV12-3 or TRBV12-4 to TRBJ2-1; 8 bases are shared with TRBD1. This CDR3 has 15 amino acids. Trimming took 3 bases from V and 6 from J; bases not matched to a gene: 7. The CDR3 DNA sequence: TGTGCCAGCAGTTTCGACAGGGGCCCGTTCAATGAGCAGTTCTTC. Its translation: CASSFDRGPFNEQFF.